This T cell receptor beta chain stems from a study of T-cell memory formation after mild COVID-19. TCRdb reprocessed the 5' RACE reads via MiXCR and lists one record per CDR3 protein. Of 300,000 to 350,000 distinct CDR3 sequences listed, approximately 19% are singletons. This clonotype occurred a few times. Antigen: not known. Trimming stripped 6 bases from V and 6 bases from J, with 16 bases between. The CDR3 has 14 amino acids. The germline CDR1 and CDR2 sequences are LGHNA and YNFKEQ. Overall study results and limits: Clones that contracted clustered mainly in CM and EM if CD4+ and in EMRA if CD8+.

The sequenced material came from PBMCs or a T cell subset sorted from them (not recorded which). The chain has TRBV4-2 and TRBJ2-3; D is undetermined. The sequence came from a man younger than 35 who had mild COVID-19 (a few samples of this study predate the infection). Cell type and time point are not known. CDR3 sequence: CASRLADLGDTQYF. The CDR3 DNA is TGTGCCAGCAGACTGGCGGATCTAGGCGATACGCAGTATTTT.